This T cell receptor beta chain was recorded in a study of cytomegalovirus exposure and HLA in healthy donors. Study-wide findings and caveats: According to reports, the classifier identified cytomegalovirus status with high specificity and sensitivity. Immune exposure information available was restricted to CMV serostatus.

The primer mix had 60 Vbeta and 13 Jbeta primers. Source study methods: Later reanalysis found about 80 million unique TCR beta chains, some 10 million of them shared. The table came from immunoSEQ multiplex PCR; TCRdb's copy has only in-frame clones and leaves some out. V, J and clone size reflect that table, while D and trimming were determined from the DNA. The data show roughly 170,000 clones, under 90% seen once. As concerns this clone: What it recognizes is unknown.

Sequencing used PBMCs. The TCR sequence derives from a male donor in good health and CMV-seronegative.

The CDR3 DNA reads TGTGCCAGCAGCCACCGGGACAGTCACACAGATACGCAGTATTTT. Its protein product is CASSHRDSHTDTQYF. The chain has TRBV21-1 and TRBJ2-3; TRBD1 reflects the table's D call only, with no check against the DNA. TRBV21-1 is recorded as a pseudogene. CDR3 size: 15 residues.